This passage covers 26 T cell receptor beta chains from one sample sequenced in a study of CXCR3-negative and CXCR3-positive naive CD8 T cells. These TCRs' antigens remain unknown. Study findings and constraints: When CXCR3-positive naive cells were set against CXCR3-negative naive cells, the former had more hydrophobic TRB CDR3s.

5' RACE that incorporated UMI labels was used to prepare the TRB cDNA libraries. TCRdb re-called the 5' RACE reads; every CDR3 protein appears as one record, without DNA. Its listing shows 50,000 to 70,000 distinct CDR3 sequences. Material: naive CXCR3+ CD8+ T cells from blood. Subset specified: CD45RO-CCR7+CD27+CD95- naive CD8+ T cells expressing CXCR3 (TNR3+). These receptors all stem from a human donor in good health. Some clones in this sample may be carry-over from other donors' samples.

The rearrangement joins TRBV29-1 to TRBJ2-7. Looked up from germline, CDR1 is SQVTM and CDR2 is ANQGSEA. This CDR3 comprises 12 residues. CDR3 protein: CSVADGFYEQYF.

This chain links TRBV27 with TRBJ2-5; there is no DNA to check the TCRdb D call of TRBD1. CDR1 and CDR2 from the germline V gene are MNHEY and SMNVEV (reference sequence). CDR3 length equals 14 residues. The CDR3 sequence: CASSPFGLWETQYF.

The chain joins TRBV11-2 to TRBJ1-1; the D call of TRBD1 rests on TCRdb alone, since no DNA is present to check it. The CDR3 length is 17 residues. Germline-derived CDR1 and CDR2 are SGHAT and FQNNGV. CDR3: CASSIPGQISMNTEAFF.

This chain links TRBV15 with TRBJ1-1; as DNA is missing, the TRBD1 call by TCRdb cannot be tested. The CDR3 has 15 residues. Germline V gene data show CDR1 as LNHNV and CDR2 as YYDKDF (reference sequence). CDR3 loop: CATSLTGPGGTEAFF.

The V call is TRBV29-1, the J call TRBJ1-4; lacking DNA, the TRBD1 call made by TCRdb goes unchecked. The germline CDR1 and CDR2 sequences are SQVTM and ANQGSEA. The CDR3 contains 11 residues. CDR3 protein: CSMKGGEKLFF.

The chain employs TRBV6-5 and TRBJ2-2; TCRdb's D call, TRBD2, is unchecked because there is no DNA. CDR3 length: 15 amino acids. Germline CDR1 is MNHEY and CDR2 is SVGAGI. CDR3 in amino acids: CASSYEDGGTGELFF.

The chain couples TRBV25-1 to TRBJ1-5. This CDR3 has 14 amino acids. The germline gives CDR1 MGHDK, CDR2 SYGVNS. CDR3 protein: CASRGLGSNQPQHF.

The CDR3 loop is CASSLRADRVREAQYF. The chain links TRBV6-5 to TRBJ2-5; TCRdb's D call, TRBD1, is unchecked because there is no DNA. The V gene's germline CDR1 is MNHEY and CDR2 SVGAGI. The CDR3 is 16 residues long.

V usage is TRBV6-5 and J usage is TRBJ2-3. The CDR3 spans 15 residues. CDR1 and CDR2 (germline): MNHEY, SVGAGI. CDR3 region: CASRATRPNTDTQYF.

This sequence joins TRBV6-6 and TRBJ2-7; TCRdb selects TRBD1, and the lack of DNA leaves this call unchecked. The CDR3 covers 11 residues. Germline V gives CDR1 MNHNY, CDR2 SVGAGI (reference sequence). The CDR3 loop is CASSSGTGGSF.

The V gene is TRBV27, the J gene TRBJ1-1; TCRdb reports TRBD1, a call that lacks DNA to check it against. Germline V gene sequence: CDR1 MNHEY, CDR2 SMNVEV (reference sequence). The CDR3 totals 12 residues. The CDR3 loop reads CASRQGGTEAFF.

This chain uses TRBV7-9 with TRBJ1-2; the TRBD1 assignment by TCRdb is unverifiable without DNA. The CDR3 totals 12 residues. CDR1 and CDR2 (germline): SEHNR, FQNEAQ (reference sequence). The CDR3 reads CASSSGARGYTF.

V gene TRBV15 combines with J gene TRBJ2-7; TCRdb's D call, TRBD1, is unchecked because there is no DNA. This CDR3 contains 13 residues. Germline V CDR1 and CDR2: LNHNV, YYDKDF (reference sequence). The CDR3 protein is CATSSPPRDEQYF.

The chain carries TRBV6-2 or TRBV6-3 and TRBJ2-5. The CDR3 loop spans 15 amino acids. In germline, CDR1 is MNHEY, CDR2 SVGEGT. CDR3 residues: CASSDKPSIQETQYF.

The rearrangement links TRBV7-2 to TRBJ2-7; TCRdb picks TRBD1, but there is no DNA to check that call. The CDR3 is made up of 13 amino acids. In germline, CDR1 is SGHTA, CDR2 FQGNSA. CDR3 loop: CASSGGFSYEQYF.

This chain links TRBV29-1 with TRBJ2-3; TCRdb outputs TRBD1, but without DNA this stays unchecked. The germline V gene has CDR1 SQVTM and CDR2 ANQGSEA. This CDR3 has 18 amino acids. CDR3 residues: CSVTGTRLISELTDTQYF.

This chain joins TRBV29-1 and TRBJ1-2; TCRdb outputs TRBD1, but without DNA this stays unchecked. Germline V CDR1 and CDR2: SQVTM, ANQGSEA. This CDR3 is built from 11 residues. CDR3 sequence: CSAPRTEGYTF. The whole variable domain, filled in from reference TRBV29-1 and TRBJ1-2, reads SAVISQKPSRDICQRGTSLTIQCQVDSQVTMMFWYRQQPGQSLTLIATANQGSEATYESGFVIDKFPISRPNLTFSTLTVSNMSPEDSSIYLCSAPRTEGYTFGSGTRLTVV.

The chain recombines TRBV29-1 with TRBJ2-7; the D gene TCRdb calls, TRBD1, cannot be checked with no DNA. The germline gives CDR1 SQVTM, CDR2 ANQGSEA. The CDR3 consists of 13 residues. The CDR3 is CSVVPRGRDEQYF.

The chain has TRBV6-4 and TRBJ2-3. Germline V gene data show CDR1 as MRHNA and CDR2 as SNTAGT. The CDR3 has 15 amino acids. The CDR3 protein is CASSDSAAEADTQYF.

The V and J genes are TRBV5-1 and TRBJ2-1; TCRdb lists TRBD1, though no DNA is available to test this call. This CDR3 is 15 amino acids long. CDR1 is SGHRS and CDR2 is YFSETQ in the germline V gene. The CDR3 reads CASMGTVSSYNEQFF. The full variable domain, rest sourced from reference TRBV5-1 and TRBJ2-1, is KAGVTQTPRYLIKTRGQQVTLSCSPISGHRSVSWYQQTPGQGLQFLFEYFSETQRNKGNFPGRFSGRQFSNSRSEMNVSTLELGDSALYLCASMGTVSSYNEQFFGPGTRLTVL.

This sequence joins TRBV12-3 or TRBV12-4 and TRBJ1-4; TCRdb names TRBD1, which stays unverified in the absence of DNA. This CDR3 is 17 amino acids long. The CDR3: CASKPPLPFATNEKLFF.

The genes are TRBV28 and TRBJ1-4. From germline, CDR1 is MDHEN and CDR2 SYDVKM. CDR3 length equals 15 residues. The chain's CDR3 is CASSLSWTPGSTLFF. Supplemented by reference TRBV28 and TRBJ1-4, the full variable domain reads DVKVTQSSRYLVKRTGEKVFLECVQDMDHENMFWYRQDPGLGLRLIYFSYDVKMKEKGDIPEGYSVSREKKERFSLILESASTNQTSMYLCASSLSWTPGSTLFFGSGTQLSVL.

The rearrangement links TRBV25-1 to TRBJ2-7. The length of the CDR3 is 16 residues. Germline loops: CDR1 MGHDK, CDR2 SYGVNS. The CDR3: CASSGFDKRSSYEQYF.

CDR3 residues: CASSLEVRGSYNEQFF. The rearrangement links TRBV7-8 to TRBJ2-1; TCRdb picks TRBD2, but there is no DNA to check that call. The V gene's germline CDR1 is SGHVS and CDR2 FQNEAQ. The CDR3 runs to 16 residues.

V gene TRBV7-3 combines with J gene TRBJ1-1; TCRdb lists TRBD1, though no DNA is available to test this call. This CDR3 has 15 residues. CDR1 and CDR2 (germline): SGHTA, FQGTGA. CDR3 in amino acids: CASSVQGAGGTEAFF.

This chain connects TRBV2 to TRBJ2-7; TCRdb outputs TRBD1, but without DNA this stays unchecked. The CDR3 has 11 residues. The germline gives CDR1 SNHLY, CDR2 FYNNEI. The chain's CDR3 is CATGTGDEQYF.